These T cell receptor beta chains were read from a single sample in a study of Ad26.COV2.S vaccination and SARS-CoV-2 variants. The method was immunoSEQ multiplex PCR; TCRdb's version includes in-frame clones alone and lacks a portion of them. The sample carries 350,000 to 400,000 clones, around 85% recorded once. The specimen was peripheral blood, collected in a trial of Ad26.COV2.S vaccine versus placebo. The source of these receptors is a person aged 18-60 years who received the Ad26.COV2.S COVID-19 vaccine or a placebo. Each CDR3 is given with its conserved first and last residue. A D gene is named only where the DNA matches it firmly. Size is stated for part of the rows, as once, few or many counts, or as a class when the clone is expanded.

V: TRBV4-3
size: -
D: -
CDR3: CASSRQTINTEAFF

V: TRBV5-1
size: -
D: -
CDR3: CASSVYSISGANVLTF

V: TRBV30
size: -
D: -
CDR3: CAWTGQTISGANVLTF

V: TRBV7-9
size: -
D: -
CDR3: CASSLLDATNEKLFF

V: TRBV30
size: -
D: TRBD1
CDR3: CAWSEGGAYNEQFF

V: TRBV5-1
size: once
D: -
CDR3: CASSQQVYTGELFF

V: TRBV7-9
size: -
D: TRBD1
CDR3: CASSSTGGNYGYTF

V: TRBV19
size: -
D: TRBD1
CDR3: CASSKLGDRGTDTQYF

V: TRBV2
size: -
D: -
CDR3: CASTSSDTQYF

V: TRBV13
size: -
D: TRBD2
CDR3: CASRARTSQSTDTQYF

V: TRBV4-1
size: -
D: TRBD2
CDR3: CASSQIAGGPGRSYNEQFF

V: TRBV6-2/TRBV6-3
size: -
D: TRBD1
CDR3: CASRPLNRGLDTEAFF

V: TRBV10-2
size: -
D: -
CDR3: CASRRSYEQYF

V: TRBV6-1
size: -
D: TRBD1
CDR3: CASSGVGTGFNSPLHF

V: TRBV3-1/TRBV3-2
size: -
D: TRBD1
CDR3: CASSLMTGGNEKLFF

V: TRBV5-1
size: -
D: -
CDR3: CASSHRSDGSYEQYF

V: TRBV7-9
size: -
D: -
CDR3: CASSSSGSHTEAFF

V: TRBV18
size: -
D: -
CDR3: CASSLQGSEQYF

V: TRBV30
size: -
D: -
CDR3: CAWKELGMEGNTIYF

V: TRBV3-1/TRBV3-2
size: -
D: -
CDR3: CASSTFATNEKLFF

V: TRBV18
size: -
D: -
CDR3: CASSSRQIHNSPLHF

V: TRBV19
size: few
D: -
CDR3: CASSISWAVGTGELFF

V: TRBV19
size: -
D: TRBD1
CDR3: CASSRTGGLANYGYTF

V: TRBV7-9
size: -
D: -
CDR3: CASSYLHNTEAFF

V: TRBV19
size: -
D: -
CDR3: CASSHLDGTYEQYF

V: TRBV4-1
size: once
D: -
CDR3: CASSLTNQETQYF

V: TRBV18
size: -
D: TRBD1
CDR3: CASSPGTGGRETQYF

V: TRBV6-2/TRBV6-3
size: -
D: TRBD2
CDR3: CASSPSGLAGGETQYF

V: TRBV11-2
size: -
D: -
CDR3: CASSSRQLIHEQYF

V: TRBV2
size: few
D: -
CDR3: CASSDPGEAEYEQYF

V: TRBV5-8
size: -
D: -
CDR3: CASSLVRGREPQHF

V: TRBV20-1
size: -
D: -
CDR3: CSASKALLPNQPQHF

V: TRBV6-6
size: -
D: -
CDR3: CASSQLGGELFF

V: TRBV2
size: -
D: TRBD1
CDR3: CASSEGQGALTYEQYF

V: TRBV6-1
size: -
D: TRBD1
CDR3: CASSEGQGGPGYGYTF

V: TRBV6-5
size: few
D: -
CDR3: CARKYRLLSDTQYF

V: TRBV5-4
size: -
D: TRBD2
CDR3: CASSLVLAGGPGETQYF

V: TRBV5-4
size: -
D: -
CDR3: CASSQRGGPREQYF

V: TRBV27
size: -
D: TRBD1
CDR3: CASSLRGQNTEAFF

V: TRBV5-1
size: -
D: -
CDR3: CASRPEENEQFF